The 7 T cell receptor beta chains given below trace back to one sample, sequenced in a study of type 1 and type 2 diabetes patients. Amplification started from genomic DNA. The TCR beta CDR3 region was amplified using 30 forward and 13 reverse primers. TCRdb passed the multiplex PCR reads through MiXCR, listing each CDR3 protein once. The profile shows about 290,000 distinct CDR3 sequences, 45% to 60% of them singletons. Material: peripheral blood mononuclear cells (PBMCs). The receptors originated from a man between 18 and 29 years old with type 2 diabetes.

This clonotype was detected a few times. The chain joins TRBV28 to TRBJ1-2, with 7 bases identical to TRBD1. CDR3 size: 15 residues. CDR1 is MDHEN and CDR2 is SYDVKM in the germline V gene. V was pared by 5 bases and J by 0 bases, with 6 bases of the junction left unmatched. The CDR3 protein is CASSGRDRPNYGYTF. The DNA for the CDR3 is TGTGCCAGCAGTGGCCGGGACAGACCTAACTATGGCTACACCTTC.

The chain carries TRBV6-1 and TRBJ2-3; maybe TRBD1 (5 bases). The V and J ends lost 6 bases and 3 bases respectively, with 13 bases between them. CDR1 MNHNS and CDR2 SASEGT come from the germline V gene. The CDR3 spans 14 residues. CDR3 in DNA: TGTGCCAGCAGAACCTATGGGGCAACAGATACGCAGTATTTT. Protein sequence: CASRTYGATDTQYF.

CDR3 bases: TGTGCCACCAGCAGAGATTTGGGGTTTGAGGAAAAACTGTTTTTT. It codes for CATSRDLGFEEKLFF. This sequence joins TRBV15 and TRBJ1-4; no clear D gene. The V and J ends lost 0 bases and 8 bases respectively, with 13 bases between them. Germline lookup yields CDR1 LNHNV and CDR2 YYDKDF (reference sequence). The CDR3 is made up of 15 amino acids. The full variable domain, rest sourced from reference TRBV15 and TRBJ1-4, is DAMVIQNPRYQVTQFGKPVTLSCSQTLNHNVMYWYQQKSSQAPKLLFHYYDKDFNNEADTPDNFQSRRPNTSFCFLDIRSPGLGDTAMYLCATSRDLGFEEKLFFGSGTQLSVL.

The chain carries TRBV28 and TRBJ2-3, with D uncertain. V lost 1 base and J 3 bases, leaving 11 bases between the germline ends. The CDR3 totals 15 residues. Germline V gene lookup returns CDR1 MDHEN and CDR2 SYDVKM. The CDR3 region has the DNA TGTGCCAGCAGTTTATCAATGCCGACAACAGATACGCAGTATTTT. It specifies CASSLSMPTTDTQYF.

V usage is TRBV7-2 and J usage is TRBJ2-2; the D gene could be TRBD1 or TRBD2 (5 bases each). V was clipped by 5 bases and J by 5 bases, with 21 bases between them. CDR1 is SGHTA, CDR2 FQGNSA, per germline. This CDR3 is 17 amino acids long. CDR3 residues: CASSAQATGPATGELFF. As DNA, the CDR3 is TGTGCCAGCAGCGCCCAAGCGACGGGGCCGGCGACCGGGGAGCTGTTTTTT.

The chain uses TRBV29-1 and TRBJ2-7, with 10 bases aligning to TRBD1. Per germline, CDR1 SQVTM and CDR2 ANQGSEA. The CDR3 covers 12 residues. The J segment lost 3 bases and the V segment lost 6 bases, leaving 2 bases of the junction unmatched. The CDR3 DNA reads TGCAGCGTGGGGACAGGGGTCTACGAGCAGTACTTC. This gives the protein CSVGTGVYEQYF.

This clonotype was counted once. At one end the junction does not follow the germline gene, possibly because of a read error. This rearrangement joins TRBV12-3 or TRBV12-4 to TRBJ2-7; 10 bases are shared with TRBD2. This CDR3 comprises 15 residues. CDR3 loop: CASSLGIAGGYEQYF. CDR3 coding DNA: TGTGCCAGCAGCTTAGGTATAGCGGGGGGCTACGAGCAGTACTTC.